Sequencing of this T cell receptor beta chain was carried out in a study of T cells in Graves' hyperthyroidism and ophthalmopathy. Study overall: Blood was drawn when the patient was first diagnosed and still untreated.

RNA transcripts were the template for amplifying TCR beta CDR3 regions. Initially, a first-round RT-PCR of the TCR CDR3 employed the HTBI primer set. From the multiplex PCR reads, TCRdb called clonotypes with MiXCR, one entry per CDR3 protein. The data show around 440,000 distinct CDR3 sequences, around 14% seen once. Study-wide results and caveats: Ophthalmopathy was identified by the model a median roughly six months ahead of onset.

Germline V lookup: CDR1 MNHEY, CDR2 SVGEGT. Trimming pared 4 bases from V and 7 bases from J, leaving 11 bases between. The CDR3 is made up of 13 amino acids. Recently diagnosed hyperthyroidism of less than 2 months' duration affected patients aged 18 to 65. This clonotype has at least ten counts. Its antigen is still unknown. The receptor's source is a woman aged 18-29 years with Graves' hyperthyroidism. What was sequenced was blood. V and J are TRBV6-2 or TRBV6-3 and TRBJ1-5, with D unresolved. The CDR3 region is CASSSQAGQPQHF. The CDR3 coding sequence is TGTGCCAGCAGTTCCCAGGCAGGACAGCCCCAGCATTTT.